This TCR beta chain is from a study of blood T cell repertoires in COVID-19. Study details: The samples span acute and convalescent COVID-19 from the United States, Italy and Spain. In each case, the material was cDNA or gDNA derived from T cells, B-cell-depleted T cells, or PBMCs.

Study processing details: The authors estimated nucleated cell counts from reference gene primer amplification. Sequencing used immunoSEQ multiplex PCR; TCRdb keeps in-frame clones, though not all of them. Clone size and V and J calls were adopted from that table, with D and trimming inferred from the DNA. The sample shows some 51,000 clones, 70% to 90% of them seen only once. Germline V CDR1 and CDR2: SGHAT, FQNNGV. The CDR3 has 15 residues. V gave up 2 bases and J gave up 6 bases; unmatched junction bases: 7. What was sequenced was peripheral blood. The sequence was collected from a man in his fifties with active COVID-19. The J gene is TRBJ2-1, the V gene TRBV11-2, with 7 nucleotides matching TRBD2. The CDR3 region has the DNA TGTGCCAGCAGCTTATTGGGGACTACCGGCAATGAGCAGTTCTTC. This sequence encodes CASSLLGTTGNEQFF.